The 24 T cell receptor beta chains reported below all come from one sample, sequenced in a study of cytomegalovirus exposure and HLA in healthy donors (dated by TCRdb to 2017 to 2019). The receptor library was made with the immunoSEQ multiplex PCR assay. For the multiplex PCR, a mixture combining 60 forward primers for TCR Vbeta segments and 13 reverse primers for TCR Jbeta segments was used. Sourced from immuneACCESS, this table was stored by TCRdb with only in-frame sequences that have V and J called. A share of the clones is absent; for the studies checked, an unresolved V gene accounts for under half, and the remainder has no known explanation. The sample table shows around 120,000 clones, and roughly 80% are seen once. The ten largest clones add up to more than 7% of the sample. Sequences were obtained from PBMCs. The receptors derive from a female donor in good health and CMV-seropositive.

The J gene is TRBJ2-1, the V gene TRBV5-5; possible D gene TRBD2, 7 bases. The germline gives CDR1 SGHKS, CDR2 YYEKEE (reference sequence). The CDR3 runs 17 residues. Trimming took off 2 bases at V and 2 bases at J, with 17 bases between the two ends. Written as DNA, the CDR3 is TGTGCCAGCAGCTTAGGGGTGGGGGGGCCCCCCTACAATGAGCAGTTCTTC. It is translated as CASSLGVGGPPYNEQFF.

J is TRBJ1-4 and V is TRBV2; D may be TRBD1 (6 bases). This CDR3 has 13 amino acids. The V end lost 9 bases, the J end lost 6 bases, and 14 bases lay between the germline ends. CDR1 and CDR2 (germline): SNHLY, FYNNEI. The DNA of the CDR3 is TGTGCCAGAGATTGGGGGGGCGATGAAAAACTGTTTTTT. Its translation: CARDWGGDEKLFF. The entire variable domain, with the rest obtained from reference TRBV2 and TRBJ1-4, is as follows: EPEVTQTPSHQVTQMGQEVILRCVPISNHLYFYWYRQILGQKVEFLVSFYNNEISEKSEIFDDQFSVERPDGSNFTLKIRSTKLEDSAMYFCARDWGGDEKLFFGSGTQLSVL.

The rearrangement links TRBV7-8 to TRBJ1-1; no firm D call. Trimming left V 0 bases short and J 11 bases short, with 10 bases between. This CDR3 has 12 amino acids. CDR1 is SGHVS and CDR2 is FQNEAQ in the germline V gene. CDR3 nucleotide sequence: TGTGCCAGCAGCTTAGCGCTAGGTGCTGCTTTCTTT. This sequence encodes CASSLALGAAFF.

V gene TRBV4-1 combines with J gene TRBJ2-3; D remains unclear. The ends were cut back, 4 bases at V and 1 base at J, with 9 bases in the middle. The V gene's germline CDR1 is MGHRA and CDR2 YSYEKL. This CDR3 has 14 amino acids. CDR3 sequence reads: CASSLQAGTDTQYF. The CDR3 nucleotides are TGCGCCAGCAGCCTTCAGGCAGGCACAGATACGCAGTATTTT.

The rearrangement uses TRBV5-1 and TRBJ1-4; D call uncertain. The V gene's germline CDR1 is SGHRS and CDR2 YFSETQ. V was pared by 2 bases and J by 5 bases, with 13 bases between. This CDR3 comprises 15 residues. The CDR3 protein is CASSLGSGDNEKLFF. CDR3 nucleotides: TGCGCCAGCAGCTTAGGTTCGGGTGACAATGAAAAACTGTTTTTT.

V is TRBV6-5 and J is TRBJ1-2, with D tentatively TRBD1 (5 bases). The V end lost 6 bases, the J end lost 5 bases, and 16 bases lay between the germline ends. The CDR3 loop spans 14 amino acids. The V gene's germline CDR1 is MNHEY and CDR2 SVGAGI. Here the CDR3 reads CASSPSGVWYGYTF. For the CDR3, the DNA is TGTGCCAGCAGCCCCTCGGGGGTCTGGTATGGCTACACCTTC.

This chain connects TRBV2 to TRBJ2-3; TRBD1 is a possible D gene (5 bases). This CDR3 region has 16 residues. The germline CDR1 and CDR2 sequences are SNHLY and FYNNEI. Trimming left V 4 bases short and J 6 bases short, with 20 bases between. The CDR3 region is CASSGDQGVRFDTQYF. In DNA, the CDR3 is TGTGCCAGCAGTGGGGATCAGGGTGTCAGGTTTGATACGCAGTATTTT.

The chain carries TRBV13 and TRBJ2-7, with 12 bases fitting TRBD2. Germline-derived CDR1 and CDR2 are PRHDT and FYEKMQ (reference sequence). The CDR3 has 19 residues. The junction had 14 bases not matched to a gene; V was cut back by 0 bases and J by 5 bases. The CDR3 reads CASSLGVHPTSGGPHEQYF. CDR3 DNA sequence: TGTGCCAGCAGCTTAGGCGTCCACCCTACTAGCGGGGGGCCCCACGAGCAGTACTTC.

CDR3 in amino acids: CASRPGYSNEKLFF. The CDR3 DNA reads as TGTGCCAGCAGGCCAGGGTACTCTAATGAAAAACTGTTTTTT. V and J are TRBV7-2 and TRBJ1-4; D may be TRBD1 (5 bases). The V gene lost 6 bases and the J gene lost 3 bases, with 11 bases spanning the gap. The CDR3 consists of 14 residues. Germline CDR1 is SGHTA and CDR2 is FQGNSA.

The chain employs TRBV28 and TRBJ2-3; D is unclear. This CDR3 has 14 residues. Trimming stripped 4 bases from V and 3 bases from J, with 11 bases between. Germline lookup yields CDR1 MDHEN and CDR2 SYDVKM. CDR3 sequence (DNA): TGTGCCAGCAGTTCATCCGCGTCTACAGATACGCAGTATTTT. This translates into CASSSSASTDTQYF.

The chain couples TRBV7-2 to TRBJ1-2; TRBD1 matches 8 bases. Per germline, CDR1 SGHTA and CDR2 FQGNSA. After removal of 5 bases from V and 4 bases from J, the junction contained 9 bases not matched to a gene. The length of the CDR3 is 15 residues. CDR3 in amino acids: CASSPSTGGTYGYTF. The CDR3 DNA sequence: TGTGCCAGCAGCCCTTCCACAGGGGGGACCTATGGCTACACCTTC.

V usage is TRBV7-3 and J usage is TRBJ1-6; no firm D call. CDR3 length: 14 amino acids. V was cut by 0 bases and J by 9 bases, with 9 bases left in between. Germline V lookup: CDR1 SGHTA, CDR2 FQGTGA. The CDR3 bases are TGTGCCAGCAGCTTAACAGGGAGTGGTTCACCCCTCCACTTT. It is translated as CASSLTGSGSPLHF.

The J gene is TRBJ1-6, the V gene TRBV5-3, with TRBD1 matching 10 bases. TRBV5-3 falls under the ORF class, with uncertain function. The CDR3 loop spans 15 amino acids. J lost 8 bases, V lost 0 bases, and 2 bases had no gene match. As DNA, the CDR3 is TGTGCCAGAAGCTTGGTTGGGACAGGGGATTCACCCCTCCACTTT. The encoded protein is CARSLVGTGDSPLHF.

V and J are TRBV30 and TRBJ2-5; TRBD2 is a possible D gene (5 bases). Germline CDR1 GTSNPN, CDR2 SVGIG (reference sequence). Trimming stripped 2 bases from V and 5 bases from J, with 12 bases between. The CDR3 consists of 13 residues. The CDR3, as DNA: TGTGCCTGGAGTCCAGGAGGTCGCGAGACCCAGTACTTC. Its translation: CAWSPGGRETQYF.

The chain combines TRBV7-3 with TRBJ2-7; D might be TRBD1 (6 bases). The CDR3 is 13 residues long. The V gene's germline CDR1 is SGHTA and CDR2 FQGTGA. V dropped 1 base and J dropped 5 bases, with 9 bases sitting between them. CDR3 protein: CASSLRAGDEQYF. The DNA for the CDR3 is TGTGCCAGCAGCTTAAGGGCAGGGGACGAGCAGTACTTC. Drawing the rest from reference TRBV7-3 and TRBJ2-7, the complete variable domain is GAGVSQTPSNKVTEKGKYVELRCDPISGHTALYWYRQSLGQGPEFLIYFQGTGAADDSGLPNDRFFAVRPEGSVSTLKIQRTERGDSAVYLCASSLRAGDEQYFGPGTRLTVT.

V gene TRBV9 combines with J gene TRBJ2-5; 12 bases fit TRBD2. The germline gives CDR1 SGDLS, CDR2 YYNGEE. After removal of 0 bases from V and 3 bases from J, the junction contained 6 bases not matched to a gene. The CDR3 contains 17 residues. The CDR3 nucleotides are TGTGCCAGCAGCGTAGGGTCCCGACTAGCGGGGGAAGAGACCCAGTACTTC. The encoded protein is CASSVGSRLAGEETQYF. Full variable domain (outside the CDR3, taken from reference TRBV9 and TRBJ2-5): DSGVTQTPKHLITATGQRVTLRCSPRSGDLSVYWYQQSLDQGLQFLIQYYNGEERAKGNILERFSAQQFPDLHSELNLSSLELGDSALYFCASSVGSRLAGEETQYFGPGTRLLVL.

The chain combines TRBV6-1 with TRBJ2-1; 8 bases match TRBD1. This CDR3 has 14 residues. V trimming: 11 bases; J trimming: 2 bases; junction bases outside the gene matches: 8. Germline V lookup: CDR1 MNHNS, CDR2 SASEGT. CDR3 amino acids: CASQGAGTYNEQFF. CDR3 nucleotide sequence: TGTGCCTCCCAGGGGGCGGGCACCTACAATGAGCAGTTCTTC.

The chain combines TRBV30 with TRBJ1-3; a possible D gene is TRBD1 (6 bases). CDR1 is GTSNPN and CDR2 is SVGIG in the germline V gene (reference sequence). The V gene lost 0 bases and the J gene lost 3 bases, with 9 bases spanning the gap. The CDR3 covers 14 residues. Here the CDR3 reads CAWSVSGVGNTIYF. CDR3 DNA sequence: TGTGCCTGGAGTGTTTCAGGGGTTGGAAACACCATATATTTT.

Here the CDR3 DNA reads TGTGCCAGCAGTTACGGCTCAACAGGGGGAAACACCATATATTTT. Amino acids: CASSYGSTGGNTIYF. The chain employs TRBV6-5 and TRBJ1-3, with D possibly TRBD1 on 6 matching bases. Between the trimmed V and J ends, which lost 2 bases and 4 bases, there was a span of 12 bases. In germline, CDR1 is MNHEY, CDR2 SVGAGI. The CDR3 contains 15 residues.

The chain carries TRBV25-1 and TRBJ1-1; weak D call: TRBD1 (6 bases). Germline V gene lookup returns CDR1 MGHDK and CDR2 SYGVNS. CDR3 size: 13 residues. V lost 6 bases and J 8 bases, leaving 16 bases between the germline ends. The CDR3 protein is CASREQGLGEAFF. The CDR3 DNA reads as TGTGCCAGCAGGGAACAGGGTCTGGGCGAAGCTTTCTTT.

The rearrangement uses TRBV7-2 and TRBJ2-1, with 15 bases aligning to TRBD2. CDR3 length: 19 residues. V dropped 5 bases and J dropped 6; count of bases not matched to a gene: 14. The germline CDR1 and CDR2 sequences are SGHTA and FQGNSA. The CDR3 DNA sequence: TGTGCCAGCAGCCCGCGGACTAGCGGGGGGGCCTGGGACCTCAATGAGCAGTTCTTC. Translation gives CASSPRTSGGAWDLNEQFF.

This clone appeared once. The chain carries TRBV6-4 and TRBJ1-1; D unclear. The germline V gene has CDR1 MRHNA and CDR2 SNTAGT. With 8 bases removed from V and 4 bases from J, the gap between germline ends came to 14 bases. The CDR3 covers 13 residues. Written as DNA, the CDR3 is TGTGCCAGCGGAGAGGAGTTGGGCACTGAAGCTTTCTTT. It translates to CASGEELGTEAFF.

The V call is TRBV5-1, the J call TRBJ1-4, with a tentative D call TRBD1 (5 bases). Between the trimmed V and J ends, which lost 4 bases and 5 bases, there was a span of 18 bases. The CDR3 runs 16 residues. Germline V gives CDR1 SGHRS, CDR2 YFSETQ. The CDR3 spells CASSPTGQGKNEKLFF. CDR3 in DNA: TGCGCCAGCAGCCCAACTGGCCAGGGCAAAAATGAAAAACTGTTTTTT.

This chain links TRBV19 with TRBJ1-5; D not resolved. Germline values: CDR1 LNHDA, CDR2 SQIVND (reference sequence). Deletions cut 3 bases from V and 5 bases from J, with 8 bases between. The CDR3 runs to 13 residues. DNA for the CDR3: TGTGCCAGTAGTATGCAGAGGGATCAGCCCCAGCATTTT. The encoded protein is CASSMQRDQPQHF.